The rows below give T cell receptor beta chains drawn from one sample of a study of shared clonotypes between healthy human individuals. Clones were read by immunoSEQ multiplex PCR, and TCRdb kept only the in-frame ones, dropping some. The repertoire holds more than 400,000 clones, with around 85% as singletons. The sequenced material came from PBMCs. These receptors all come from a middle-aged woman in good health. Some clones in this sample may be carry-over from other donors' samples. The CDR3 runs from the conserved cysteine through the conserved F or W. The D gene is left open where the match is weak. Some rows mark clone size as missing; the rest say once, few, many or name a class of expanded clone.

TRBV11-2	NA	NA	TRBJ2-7	CASSPLGGSYEQYF	TGTGCCAGCAGCCCCCTCGGGGGTTCCTACGAGCAGTACTTC
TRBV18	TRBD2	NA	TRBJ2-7	CASSPGREGGEQYF	TGTGCCAGCTCACCTGGGAGGGAGGGAGGCGAGCAGTACTTC
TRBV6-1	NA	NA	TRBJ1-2	CASSVSGGALGGYTF	TGTGCCAGCAGTGTTAGTGGAGGGGCGTTAGGTGGCTACACCTTC
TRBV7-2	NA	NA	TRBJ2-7	CASSPSGGTATYEQYF	TGTGCCAGCAGTCCTTCAGGCGGGACGGCCACCTACGAGCAGTACTTC
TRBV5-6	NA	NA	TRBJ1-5	CASSLRGLSNQPQHF	TGTGCCAGCAGCTTGAGGGGGTTGAGCAATCAGCCCCAGCATTTT
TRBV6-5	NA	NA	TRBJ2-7	CASSSPGLPYEQYF	TGTGCCAGCAGTTCACCGGGACTCCCCTACGAGCAGTACTTC
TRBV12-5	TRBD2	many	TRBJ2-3	CASGLTAGGPDTQYF	TGTGCTAGTGGTTTGACAGCGGGAGGGCCGGATACGCAGTATTTT
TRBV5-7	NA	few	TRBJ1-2	CASPQFRHPNYGYTF	TGTGCCAGCCCGCAATTCAGGCATCCTAACTATGGCTACACCTTC
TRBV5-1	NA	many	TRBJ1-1	CASSLSWGSQGGYTEAFF	TGCGCCAGCAGCTTGTCATGGGGTTCGCAGGGAGGGTACACTGAAGCTTTCTTT
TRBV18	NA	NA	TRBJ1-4	CASSLLTSEKLFF	TGTGCCAGCTCACTCTTGACGTCCGAAAAACTGTTTTTT
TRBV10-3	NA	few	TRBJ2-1	CAISDYNEQFF	TGTGCCATCAGTGATTACAATGAGCAGTTCTTC